This passage covers 12 T cell receptor beta chains from one sample sequenced in a study of OX40 agonist ivuxolimab in advanced cancers. The protocol was immunoSEQ multiplex PCR, while the TCRdb copy is restricted to in-frame clones and leaves out a portion. The sample includes about 78,000 clones, roughly 87% of them seen just once. The sequenced sample was CD4+ or CD8+ T cells sorted from blood, obtained in a trial of the OX40 agonist ivuxolimab. These receptors all come from an adult with an advanced solid tumor such as melanoma, head and neck, liver or kidney cancer.

This clone showed up just once. The chain joins TRBV6-5 to TRBJ1-2; D unresolved. V lost 7 bases and J 4 bases, leaving 13 bases between the germline ends. Per the germline V gene, CDR1 is MNHEY and CDR2 is SVGAGI. CDR3 length: 13 amino acids. Here the CDR3 DNA reads TGTGCCAGCATCGCGACTGAATCCTATGGCTACACCTTC. Amino acids: CASIATESYGYTF.

The table lists this clone with a count of one. V and J are TRBV5-1 and TRBJ2-7, with TRBD2 matching 9 bases. The CDR3 consists of 15 residues. Germline loops: CDR1 SGHRS, CDR2 YFSETQ. Trimming at V came to 2 bases and at J to 1 base, leaving 4 bases not matched to a gene. The DNA for the CDR3 is TGCGCCAGCAGCTTCTCTAGCGGGATGTCCTACGAGCAGTACTTC. As protein: CASSFSSGMSYEQYF.

V and J are TRBV20-1 and TRBJ2-7, with 8 bases aligning to TRBD1. The V and J ends lost 6 bases and 9 bases, in that order; junction bases with no gene match: 7. CDR1 and CDR2 (germline): DFQATT, SNEGSKA (reference sequence). This CDR3 has 11 amino acids. The CDR3 DNA reads as TGCAGTGCACCCCGGACAGGGACGCAGTACTTC. Translated: CSAPRTGTQYF.

V is TRBV14 and J is TRBJ2-1; D is unclear. V lost 4 bases, J lost 11 bases, and 12 bases lay in between. CDR3 length: 12 residues. The germline V gene encodes CDR1 SGHDN and CDR2 FVKESK. The DNA for the CDR3 is TGTGCCAGCAGCCCCAAAGGCGTAAAGCAGTTCTTC. Its translation is CASSPKGVKQFF.

The V gene is TRBV4-1, the J gene TRBJ2-4; TRBD1 or TRBD2 may be the D gene (5 bases each). V gave up 4 bases and J gave up 3 bases, with 19 bases separating them. This CDR3 spans 17 amino acids. Germline V CDR1 and CDR2: MGHRA, YSYEKL. The CDR3 sequence: CASSPLGRERGKNIQYF. For the CDR3, the DNA is TGCGCCAGCAGCCCCTTGGGACGGGAAAGGGGCAAAAACATTCAGTACTTC.

The chain recombines TRBV29-1 with TRBJ2-3; tentatively, D is TRBD1 (6 bases). Between the trimmed V and J ends, which lost 7 bases and 2 bases, there was a span of 16 bases. The CDR3 has 14 amino acids. Germline values: CDR1 SQVTM, CDR2 ANQGSEA. DNA for the CDR3: TGCAGCGCTGCGAGTACAGGGACCACAGATACGCAGTATTTT. Translating gives CSAASTGTTDTQYF.

This sequence joins TRBV11-3 and TRBJ2-7; a possible D gene is TRBD1 (6 bases). The germline CDR1 and CDR2 sequences are SGHNT and YENEEA. Trimming stripped 3 bases from V and 4 bases from J, with 10 bases between. The CDR3 is made up of 13 amino acids. In nucleotides, the CDR3 is TGTGCCAGCAGCTTGGACAGAATTTACGAGCAGTACTTC. It codes for CASSLDRIYEQYF. Drawing the rest from reference TRBV11-3 and TRBJ2-7, the complete variable domain is EAGVVQSPRYKIIEKKQPVAFWCNPISGHNTLYWYLQNLGQGPELLIRYENEEAVDDSQLPKDRFSAERLKGVDSTLKIQPAELGDSAVYLCASSLDRIYEQYFGPGTRLTVT.

J is TRBJ2-5 and V is TRBV15; D might be TRBD1 or TRBD2, each matching 5 bases. The CDR3 is 15 amino acids. The V end was cut by 1 base, the J end by 3 bases, with 12 bases between. Germline V lookup: CDR1 LNHNV, CDR2 YYDKDF (reference sequence). The CDR3 coding sequence is TGTGCCACCAGCAGAGGTCGGGGCTGGGAAGAGACCCAGTACTTC. Its protein product is CATSRGRGWEETQYF. Drawing the rest from reference TRBV15 and TRBJ2-5, the complete variable domain is DAMVIQNPRYQVTQFGKPVTLSCSQTLNHNVMYWYQQKSSQAPKLLFHYYDKDFNNEADTPDNFQSRRPNTSFCFLDIRSPGLGDTAMYLCATSRGRGWEETQYFGPGTRLLVL.

The chain links TRBV9 to TRBJ2-3, with 8 bases that match TRBD2. V lost 5 bases and J lost 0; bases outside the gene matches: 17. Germline V gives CDR1 SGDLS, CDR2 YYNGEE. The CDR3 extends over 19 amino acids. The CDR3 DNA follows: TGTGCCAGCAGTGAAACTAGCGGTCCCATTAAGTTTAGCACAGATACGCAGTATTTT. Protein sequence: CASSETSGPIKFSTDTQYF.

The chain recombines TRBV27 with TRBJ1-5; D unclear. The CDR3 is 14 amino acids. The germline gives CDR1 MNHEY, CDR2 SMNVEV (reference sequence). The V end was cut by 3 bases, the J end by 2 bases, with 8 bases between. The DNA of the CDR3 is TGTGCCAGCAGTTTTATGAGTGGCAATCAGCCCCAGCATTTT. This gives the protein CASSFMSGNQPQHF.

The chain carries TRBV29-1 and TRBJ1-2, with a weak D call TRBD1 (5 bases). CDR3 length equals 11 residues. Trimming left V 7 bases short and J 4 bases short, with 10 bases between. Germline V gives CDR1 SQVTM, CDR2 ANQGSEA. This CDR3 is CSADDSYGYTF. The CDR3 DNA sequence: TGCAGCGCCGATGACAGCTATGGCTACACCTTC.

This chain links TRBV2 with TRBJ2-2; unclear D gene. This CDR3 is built from 12 residues. Germline V gives CDR1 SNHLY, CDR2 FYNNEI. Trimming stripped 7 bases from V and 6 bases from J, with 9 bases between. Here the CDR3 reads CASNSFAGELFF. As DNA, the CDR3 is TGTGCCAGCAATAGTTTCGCCGGGGAGCTGTTTTTT.